This passage covers 3 T cell receptor beta chains from one sample sequenced in a study of control samples from healthy donors and cancer patients. Data came from immunoSEQ multiplex PCR; TCRdb stores just in-frame clones and leaves some out. Of 80,000 to 100,000 clones detected, 88% appear once; the ten largest clones hold around an eighth. Input material: blood. Every receptor here comes from a man aged 30 to 39 in good health.

This clone occurred once. The CDR3 DNA reads TGTGCCAGCAGCTTACGTCGTCGAGAGACCCAGTACTTC. Its protein is CASSLRRRETQYF. The chain combines TRBV7-2 with TRBJ2-5, with D unclear. Between the trimmed V and J ends, which lost 2 bases and 4 bases, there was a span of 8 bases. The CDR3 runs 13 residues. Germline V gene data show CDR1 as SGHTA and CDR2 as FQGNSA.

This sequence joins TRBV11-3 and TRBJ2-2; D is undetermined. Germline V gene lookup returns CDR1 SGHNT and CDR2 YENEEA. Trimming cost V 5 bases and J 6 bases, with 10 bases left between them. The CDR3 contains 13 residues. The CDR3 spells CASSPPPAGELFF. In nucleotides, the CDR3 is TGTGCCAGCAGCCCCCCGCCGGCCGGGGAGCTGTTTTTT.

The V call is TRBV5-1, the J call TRBJ2-1; 10 bases agree with TRBD2. Germline trimming cut 3 bases from V and 7 bases from J; bases unmatched to any gene: 7. CDR1 and CDR2 (germline): SGHRS, YFSETQ. The CDR3 runs 15 residues. CDR3 nucleotides: TGCGCCAGCAGCTGGGGGACTAGCGTACCAAATGAGCAGTTCTTC. Its translation is CASSWGTSVPNEQFF.